This TCR beta chain derives from a study of T cells after yellow fever vaccination (dated by TCRdb to about 2019). Regarding the research as a whole: The SMART-Seq v4 Ultra Low Input RNA kit was used to prepare libraries from fractions with low cell numbers. Bulk TCR alpha and beta repertoires were sequenced longitudinally to track T-cell clones before and after primary and booster YFV17D yellow fever vaccination. Two healthy male donors made up the cohort, one aged 18 to 30 years and the other aged 30 to 40 years. Blood samples were taken at several timepoints before and after primary and secondary immunization, and bulk PBMC replicates and cell subsets were isolated. Overall results and qualifications from the work: The secondary T-cell response was weaker than the primary response but faster, peaking on day 5 instead of day 15. A small share of clonotypes occurred in both CD4 and CD8 compartments, likely arising from convergent recombination. After the booster, most of the clones that had expanded following primary vaccination were detected again (around 97% of CD4 and 80% to 90% of CD8), which suggests that memory was broadly maintained. Computational filtering was needed because FACS-sorted repertoires could contain abundant contaminating clonotypes from the bulk population. Because only a couple of donors were included in the study, the extent to which the findings can be generalized is limited.

This clonotype has a handful of counts. Which antigen it targets is not known. No base-level quality is on record; no much larger clone is a single base apart. The sample's treatment or condition label, decoded: live attenuated yellow fever vaccine strain. Two biological replicates of bulk PBMCs were collected at each blood-draw timepoint. A standard Ficoll-Paque protocol was used to isolate PBMCs from peripheral blood. TriZol was used to extract RNA from bulk PBMCs, from CD4 and CD8 fractions, and from dextramer-positive and dextramer-negative fractions. Synthesis of TCR cDNA relied on 5'RACE template switching, a step that introduced a universal primer site along with unique molecular identifiers. Priming for cDNA synthesis came from both the TCR alpha and TCR beta constant segments. Library amplification used two PCR steps, and the second PCR step added sample barcodes and sequencing adapters. Libraries were sequenced on Illumina HiSeq 2500 (2x100 bp) or NovaSeq (2x150 bp). The original pipeline was this. Demultiplexing of reads and collapsing into UMI consensus sequences were performed with MIGEC, and V(D)J alignment was carried out with MiXCR. Clonotypes responding to the vaccine were identified with edgeR on replicate PBMC samples, with the criteria of FDR below 0.01 and a log2 fold change above 5 up to day 15. Each bulk clonotype was labeled CD4 or CD8 based on which sequenced repertoire, CD4 or CD8, contained the clonotype at higher abundance. TCRdb passed the public sequencing reads through fastp at Q25 and MiXCR, retaining productive beta sequences. Rows matching on CDR3 protein sequence are summarized as one entry with the most common DNA and genes. TCRdb's processing, not the authors' own work, is the source of the V and J calls. The sample table holds under 550,000 distinct CDR3 sequences, of which less than 25% were seen once. Around 16% of the sample rests with the top ten.

The CDR3 sequence holds 13 residues, the cysteine and phenylalanine included. The read is trimmed to its CDR3 DNA, 39 bases read in frame from base 1. Per the germline V gene, MNHEY is the CDR1 and SVGEGT is the CDR2. Trimming costs V 7 bases and J 4 bases, and their ends lie 12 bases apart. The chain is made from TRBV6-2 or TRBV6-3 and TRBJ2-3; the D gene is possibly TRBD2, with 6 bases matching. This sequence was found in a man aged 18-30 years who received the YFV17D yellow fever vaccine. The sample here was PBMCs, taken less than 25 days after the first yellow fever vaccination. The CDR3 protein is CASTPGLADTQYF. The DNA is TGTGCCAGCACCCCGGGACTCGCAGATACGCAGTATTTT.